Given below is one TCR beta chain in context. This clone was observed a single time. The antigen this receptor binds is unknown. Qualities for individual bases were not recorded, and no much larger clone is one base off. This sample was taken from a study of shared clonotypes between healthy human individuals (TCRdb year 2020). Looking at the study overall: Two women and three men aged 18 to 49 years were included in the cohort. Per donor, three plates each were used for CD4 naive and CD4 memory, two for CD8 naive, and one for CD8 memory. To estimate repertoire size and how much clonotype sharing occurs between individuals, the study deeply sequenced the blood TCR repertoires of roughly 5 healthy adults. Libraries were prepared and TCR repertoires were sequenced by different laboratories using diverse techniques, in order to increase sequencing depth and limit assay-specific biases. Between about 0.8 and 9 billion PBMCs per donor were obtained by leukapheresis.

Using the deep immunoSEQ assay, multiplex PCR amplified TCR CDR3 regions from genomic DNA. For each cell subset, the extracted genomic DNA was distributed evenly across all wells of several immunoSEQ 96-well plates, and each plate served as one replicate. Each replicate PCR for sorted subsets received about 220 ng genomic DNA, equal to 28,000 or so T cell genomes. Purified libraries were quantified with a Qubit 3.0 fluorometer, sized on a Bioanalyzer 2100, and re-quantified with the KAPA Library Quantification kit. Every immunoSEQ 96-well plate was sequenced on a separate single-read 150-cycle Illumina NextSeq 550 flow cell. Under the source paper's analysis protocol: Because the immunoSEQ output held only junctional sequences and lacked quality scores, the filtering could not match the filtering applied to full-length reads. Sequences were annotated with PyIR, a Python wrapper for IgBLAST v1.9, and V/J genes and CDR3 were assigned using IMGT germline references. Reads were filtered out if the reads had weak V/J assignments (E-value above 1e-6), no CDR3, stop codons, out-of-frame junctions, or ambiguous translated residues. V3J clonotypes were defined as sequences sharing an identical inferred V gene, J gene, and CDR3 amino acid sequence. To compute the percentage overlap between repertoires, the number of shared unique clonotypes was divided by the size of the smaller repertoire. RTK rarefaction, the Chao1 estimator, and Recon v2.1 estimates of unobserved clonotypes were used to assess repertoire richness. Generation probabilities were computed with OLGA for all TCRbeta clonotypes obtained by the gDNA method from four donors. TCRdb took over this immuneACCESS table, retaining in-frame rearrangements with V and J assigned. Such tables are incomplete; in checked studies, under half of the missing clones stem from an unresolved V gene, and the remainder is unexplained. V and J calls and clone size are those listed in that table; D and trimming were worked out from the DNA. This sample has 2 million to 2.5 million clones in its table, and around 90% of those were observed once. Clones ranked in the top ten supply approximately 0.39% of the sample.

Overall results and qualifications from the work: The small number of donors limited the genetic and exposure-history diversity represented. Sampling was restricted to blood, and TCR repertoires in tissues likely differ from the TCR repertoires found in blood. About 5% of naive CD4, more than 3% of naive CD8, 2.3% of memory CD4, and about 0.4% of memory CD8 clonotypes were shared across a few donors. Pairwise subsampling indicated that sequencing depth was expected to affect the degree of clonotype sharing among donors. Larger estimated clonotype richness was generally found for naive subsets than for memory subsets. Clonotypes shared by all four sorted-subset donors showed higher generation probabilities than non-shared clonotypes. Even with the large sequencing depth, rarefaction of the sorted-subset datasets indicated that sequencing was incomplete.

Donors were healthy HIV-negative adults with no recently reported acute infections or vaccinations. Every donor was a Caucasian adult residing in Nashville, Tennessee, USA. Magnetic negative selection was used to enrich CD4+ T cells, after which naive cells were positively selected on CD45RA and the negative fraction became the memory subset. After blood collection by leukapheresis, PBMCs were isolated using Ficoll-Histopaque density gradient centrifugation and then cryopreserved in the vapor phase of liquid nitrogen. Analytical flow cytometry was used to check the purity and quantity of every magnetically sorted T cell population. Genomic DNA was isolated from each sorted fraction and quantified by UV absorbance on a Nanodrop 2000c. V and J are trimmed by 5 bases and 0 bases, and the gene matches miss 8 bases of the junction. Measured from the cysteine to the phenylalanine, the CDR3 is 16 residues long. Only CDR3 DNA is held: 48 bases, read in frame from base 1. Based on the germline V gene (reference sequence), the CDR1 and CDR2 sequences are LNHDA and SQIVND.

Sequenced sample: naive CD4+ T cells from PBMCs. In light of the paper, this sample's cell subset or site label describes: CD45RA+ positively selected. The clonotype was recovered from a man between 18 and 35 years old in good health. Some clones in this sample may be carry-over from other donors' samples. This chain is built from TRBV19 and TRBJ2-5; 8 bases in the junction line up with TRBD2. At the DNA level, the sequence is TGTGCCAGTAGTCCCCGGAGCGGGAGATACCAAGAGACCCAGTACTTC. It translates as CASSPRSGRYQETQYF.